This T cell receptor (beta chain) appears in the sequencing data of a study of beta chain features in type 1 diabetes. On the study more broadly: Age, gender and cell yields were similar between patients and healthy donors.

With respect to this clone: The target antigen is unknown.

Study-wide points: The analysis here could not establish whether HLA type shapes TCRB rearrangement. Researchers report that Type 1 diabetes patients had moderately but significantly shorter TCRB CDR3s across all four CD4+ subsets.

Per germline, CDR1 SGHTA and CDR2 FQGNSA. The CDR3 runs to 12 residues. The ends were cut back, 6 bases at V and 2 bases at J, with 8 bases in the middle. All of the isolated RNA was reverse transcribed, so expressed TCRB transcripts were sequenced. Reads from naive, central memory and regulatory T cell samples averaged approximately 3.4 million. Method: immunoSEQ multiplex PCR; TCRdb's copy keeps in-frame clones and lacks some. The sample comprises a few hundred thousand clones, roughly 21% of which are singletons, and 0.028% rests with the top ten. J is TRBJ2-7 and V is TRBV7-2, with D possibly matching TRBD2 (5 bases). Sequenced: naive CD4+ T cells from blood. The TCR comes from a woman in her thirties or forties with type 1 diabetes. The CDR3 nucleotides are TGTGCCAGCAGGGAGGATCCCTACGAGCAGTACTTC. Amino acids: CASREDPYEQYF. Complete variable domain (other parts from reference TRBV7-2 and TRBJ2-7): GAGVSQSPSNKVTEKGKDVELRCDPISGHTALYWYRQSLGQGLEFLIYFQGNSAPDKSGLPSDRFSAERTGGSVSTLTIQRTQQEDSAVYLCASREDPYEQYFGPGTRLTVT.